Listed below are T cell receptor beta chains from one sample, sequenced in a study of blood T cells in healthy people across ages. TCRdb independently ran MiXCR on the 5' RACE reads; one entry per CDR3 protein. The data contain about a million distinct CDR3 sequences, roughly 52% of them singletons. The sample taken for sequencing was blood. The receptors stem from a man aged 25-40 years in good health. CDR3s include the opening cysteine and the closing phenylalanine or tryptophan. Only some rows state a clone size, as once, few, many or a class for expanded clones.

>NA|TRBV9|TRBJ2-1
CASSVQNYNEQFF
>NA|TRBV29-1|TRBJ2-1
CSSKGAAKNDQFF
>NA|TRBV29-1|TRBJ2-3
CSAPDRGSTDTQYF
>NA|TRBV15|TRBJ2-5
CATSREGQGSPLFQETQYF
>NA|TRBV6-1|TRBJ2-5
CASSEGAGVGETQYF
>NA|TRBV20-1|TRBJ1-2
CSAMTPGYTF
>NA|TRBV5-1|TRBJ2-5
CASSSTSGSPRETQYF
>few|TRBV20-1|TRBJ1-1
CSASNAGVKNTEAFF
>NA|TRBV5-1|TRBJ2-3
CASSLMGGTSTDTQYF
>NA|TRBV7-2|TRBJ2-2
CASSPQQAARINTGELFF
>once|TRBV20-1|NA
CSARFQGQAYEQYF
>NA|TRBV11-2|TRBJ1-1
CASRRGINTEAFF
>NA|TRBV7-2|TRBJ2-1
CASSLVSLAGGPNEQFF
>NA|TRBV9|TRBJ2-1
CASSVGQGGFSYNEQFF
>NA|TRBV4-1|TRBJ2-5
CASSQEVGEETQYF
>NA|TRBV11-2|TRBJ2-7
CASSLYARAYEQYF
>few|TRBV6-5|TRBJ2-7
CASSYARGGEQYF
>NA|TRBV6-2/TRBV6-3|TRBJ1-1
CASSSTPGHTEAFF
>few|TRBV6-6|TRBJ2-1
CASSRTGGAGYYNEQFF
>NA|TRBV4-2|TRBJ1-4
CASSQAGTPNEKLFF
>NA|TRBV20-1|TRBJ2-5
CSAGTSGGGDEQYF
>NA|TRBV7-9|TRBJ2-5
CASSLALYWTGGANQETQYF
>NA|TRBV5-6|TRBJ1-5
CASSSWGSGNQPQHF
>few|TRBV7-2|NA
CASSSAKRGQRGEQYF
>few|TRBV6-2/TRBV6-3|TRBJ2-7
CASSSGLVGSYEQYF
>NA|TRBV5-1|TRBJ2-7
CASSLGDTRYEQYF
>NA|TRBV7-9|TRBJ1-4
CAGSPKKENNEKLFF
>NA|TRBV27|TRBJ2-3
CASSLWTGSATDTQYF
>NA|TRBV11-2|TRBJ2-1
CASSHRGTSGIGEQFF
>NA|TRBV20-1|TRBJ2-3
CSARVAGLVFLDYTDTQYF
>NA|TRBV10-3|TRBJ2-7
CAISDTSESYEQYF
>NA|TRBV12-3/TRBV12-4|TRBJ1-2
CASSLATQGTTGYTF
>NA|TRBV7-2|TRBJ2-3
CASSRGSRGLTDTQYF
>once|TRBV27|TRBJ2-7
CASRSLTGPDPYEQYF
>NA|TRBV15|TRBJ2-7
CATSRDLGGFRYF
>few|TRBV4-1|TRBJ1-2
CASSLLGDPGSNYGYTF
>NA|TRBV13|TRBJ1-4
CASSQGDRGNEKLFF
>few|TRBV7-9|TRBJ2-1
CASSPQGVGNEQFF
>few|TRBV29-1|TRBJ2-5
CSVLGQKPQETQYF
>NA|TRBV7-2|TRBJ1-6
CASSLALSRSSYNSPLHF
>NA|TRBV27|TRBJ2-5
CASSPAGYQETQYF
>NA|TRBV30|TRBJ1-5
CAWSGQVNQPQHF
>NA|TRBV20-1|TRBJ2-1
CSAKISGGANFRQFF
>many|TRBV6-6|TRBJ2-7
CASSFSGTGGYEQYF
>few|TRBV29-1|TRBJ1-2
CSVHPQANYGYTF
>NA|TRBV6-2/TRBV6-3|TRBJ1-2
CASSYSMGGYTF
>NA|TRBV24-1|TRBJ2-7
CATSDLTTGWQYF
>many|TRBV29-1|TRBJ2-5
CSGSVTQETQYF
>few|TRBV12-3/TRBV12-4|TRBJ2-5
CASSPSTETGQETQYF
>NA|TRBV11-3|TRBJ2-7
CASSVEEASYEQYF
>NA|TRBV3-1|TRBJ2-1
CASSQIGGGVVYNEQFF
>NA|TRBV12-3/TRBV12-4|TRBJ1-5
CASSPQGQGFGQPQHF
>NA|TRBV10-3|TRBJ2-7
CAISRTDEQYF
>NA|TRBV3-1|TRBJ2-1
CASSSRDRADNEQFF
>few|TRBV28|TRBJ2-5
CASSFTGGVLGQETQYF
>once|TRBV4-1|TRBJ2-1
CASSLQAPNEQFF
>NA|TRBV15|TRBJ1-4
CATSRERLPNEKLFF
>NA|TRBV29-1|TRBJ2-6
CSVGQHSGTNVLTF
>many|TRBV5-1|TRBJ2-7
CASSLDSFTYEQYF